Each of the 30 T cell receptor beta chains below was sequenced from the same sample in a study of shared clonotypes between healthy human individuals. Here immunoSEQ multiplex PCR was the method, and the copy in TCRdb shows in-frame clones only, minus some. Of hundreds of thousands of clones in the sample, around 97% were seen once. The specimen sequenced was naive CD4+ T cells sorted from blood. The sample's subset: CD45RA+ positively selected. The receptors derive from a woman younger than 45 in good health.

The rearrangement joins TRBV7-2 to TRBJ2-7; the match to TRBD2 covers 11 bases. Germline V gene sequence: CDR1 SGHTA, CDR2 FQGNSA. This CDR3 has 16 residues. Losses at the gene ends were 4 bases for V and 3 bases for J; bases not matched to a gene: 8. CDR3 in amino acids: CASSSKPGLAVYEQYF. DNA of the CDR3: TGTGCCAGCAGCTCTAAACCGGGACTAGCGGTCTACGAGCAGTACTTC.

This rearrangement joins TRBV28 to TRBJ1-4, with TRBD1 matching over 9 bases. V dropped 6 bases and J dropped 7; count of bases not matched to a gene: 6. This CDR3 is 14 amino acids long. Germline CDR1 and CDR2: MDHEN and SYDVKM. The CDR3, as DNA: TGTGCCAGCAGAAAAACAGGGGGCTTTGAAAAACTGTTTTTT. Translated: CASRKTGGFEKLFF.

This chain connects TRBV7-8 to TRBJ2-1; D tentatively reads TRBD1 or TRBD2 (5 bases each). V was clipped by 3 bases and J by 0 bases, with 9 bases between them. The germline gives CDR1 SGHVS, CDR2 FQNEAQ. This CDR3 comprises 15 residues. CDR3 in DNA: TGTGCCAGCAGCTTCTGGGGGAGCTCCTACAATGAGCAGTTCTTC. Its protein product is CASSFWGSSYNEQFF.

The chain recombines TRBV7-9 with TRBJ2-4; D perhaps matches TRBD1 (5 bases). The germline V gene has CDR1 SEHNR and CDR2 FQNEAQ (reference sequence). Trimming took 2 bases from V and 0 from J, leaving 8 bases between them. The CDR3 runs 15 residues. Here the CDR3 reads CASSLSRVAKNIQYF. In DNA form, the CDR3 reads TGTGCCAGCAGCTTAAGCAGGGTAGCCAAAAACATTCAGTACTTC.

V gene TRBV11-3 combines with J gene TRBJ2-3; the D gene is possibly TRBD2 (5 bases). The CDR3 length is 15 residues. The ends were cut back, 4 bases at V and 0 bases at J, with 11 bases in the middle. Germline CDR1 is SGHNT and CDR2 is YENEEA. The CDR3 region has the DNA TGTGCCAGCAGCTCCGGACTGATTAGCACAGATACGCAGTATTTT. The encoded protein is CASSSGLISTDTQYF.

The gene calls are TRBV5-1 and TRBJ2-1; 14 bases line up with TRBD2. After removal of 4 bases from V and 8 bases from J, the junction contained 17 bases not matched to a gene. This CDR3 comprises 19 residues. Per germline, CDR1 SGHRS and CDR2 YFSETQ. CDR3 protein: CASSRQGLGTSGSPHEQFF. The CDR3 nucleotides are TGCGCCAGCAGCCGACAGGGTCTGGGGACTAGCGGGAGTCCTCATGAGCAGTTCTTC.

The V gene is TRBV6-6, the J gene TRBJ1-1; D not resolved. The V gene's germline CDR1 is MNHNY and CDR2 SVGAGI (reference sequence). The CDR3 has 12 residues. V was clipped by 5 bases and J by 1 base, with 5 bases between them. The CDR3 reads CASSVGNTEAFF. CDR3 DNA: TGTGCCAGCAGTGTAGGGAACACTGAAGCTTTCTTT.

The chain uses TRBV21-1 and TRBJ1-1. TRBV21-1 is reported as a pseudogene. The CDR3 loop spans 15 amino acids. In DNA, the CDR3 is TGTGCCAGCAGCAAAGATGGGTACGAGAACACTGAAGCTTTCTTT. Protein product: CASSKDGYENTEAFF.

Worth noting for this clone: At the DNA level, this CDR3 is encoded by other sequences in the same sample as well. The chain joins TRBV5-5 to TRBJ1-5; possible D gene TRBD1, 5 bases. Trimming pared 0 bases from V and 4 bases from J, leaving 11 bases between. Germline values: CDR1 SGHKS, CDR2 YYEKEE (reference sequence). The CDR3 has 15 amino acids. The CDR3 protein is CASSLAGTLNQPQHF. CDR3 bases: TGTGCCAGCAGCTTGGCGGGGACTCTTAATCAGCCCCAGCATTTT. The full variable domain, its missing parts supplied by reference TRBV5-5 and TRBJ1-5, is DAGVTQSPTHLIKTRGQQVTLRCSPISGHKSVSWYQQVLGQGPQFIFQYYEKEERGRGNFPDRFSARQFPNYSSELNVNALLLGDSALYLCASSLAGTLNQPQHFGDGTRLSIL.

The chain combines TRBV5-8 with TRBJ2-7; no definite D call. The CDR3 has 13 residues. V was cut by 2 bases and J by 3 bases, with 9 bases left in between. Germline V CDR1 and CDR2: SGHTS, YDEGEE. CDR3: CASSLRPGYEQYF. Written as DNA, the CDR3 is TGTGCCAGCAGCTTACGACCCGGCTACGAGCAGTACTTC.

The chain carries TRBV19 and TRBJ1-4; TRBD1 agrees at 7 bases. Trimming cost V 7 bases and J 8 bases; bases outside gene matches: 10. Germline V lookup: CDR1 LNHDA, CDR2 SQIVND (reference sequence). The CDR3 length is 14 residues. The CDR3 loop reads CASTPGQWKEKLFF. The CDR3 bases are TGTGCCAGTACCCCGGGACAGTGGAAGGAAAAACTGTTTTTT.

Here the CDR3 reads CASSFRAGFNQPQHF. In nucleotides, the CDR3 is TGTGCCAGCAGCTTTCGAGCGGGGTTTAATCAGCCCCAGCATTTT. The gene calls are TRBV5-6 and TRBJ1-5; D is ambiguous. This CDR3 region has 15 residues. Germline loops: CDR1 SGHDT, CDR2 YYEEEE. Trimming removed 2 bases from V and 4 bases from J, with 13 bases in between.

This chain connects TRBV11-2 to TRBJ2-2; D gene uncertain. V was pared by 6 bases and J by 6 bases, with 11 bases between. CDR1 is SGHAT, CDR2 FQNNGV, per germline. The CDR3 runs 13 residues. The CDR3 DNA reads TGTGCCAGCAGTTTTACGAGACCCGGGGAGCTGTTTTTT. Amino acid sequence: CASSFTRPGELFF.

The chain is built from TRBV5-1 and TRBJ2-7, with a tentative D call TRBD2 (7 bases). This CDR3 spans 13 amino acids. With 9 bases removed from V and 6 bases from J, the gap between germline ends came to 19 bases. CDR1 is SGHRS, CDR2 YFSETQ, per germline. The CDR3 DNA reads TGCGCCACCTCTACGACGGGGGGCTCCGAGCAGTACTTC. Amino acid sequence: CATSTTGGSEQYF.

This rearrangement joins TRBV6-5 to TRBJ2-1; possible D gene TRBD1, 6 bases. Per the germline V gene, CDR1 is MNHEY and CDR2 is SVGAGI. The V end lost 0 bases, the J end lost 0 bases, and 9 bases lay between the germline ends. CDR3 length equals 16 residues. The CDR3 loop reads CASSYSGQASYNEQFF. CDR3 nucleotides: TGTGCCAGCAGTTACTCGGGACAAGCCTCCTACAATGAGCAGTTCTTC.

This chain joins TRBV29-1 and TRBJ1-1, with D unclear. The CDR3 totals 13 residues. Trimming removed 3 bases from V and 1 base from J, with 9 bases in between. CDR1 SQVTM and CDR2 ANQGSEA come from the germline V gene. This chain's CDR3 is CSVEGLGNTEAFF. CDR3 DNA: TGCAGCGTTGAGGGGTTGGGGAACACTGAAGCTTTCTTT. The full variable domain, completed using reference TRBV29-1 and TRBJ1-1, is SAVISQKPSRDICQRGTSLTIQCQVDSQVTMMFWYRQQPGQSLTLIATANQGSEATYESGFVIDKFPISRPNLTFSTLTVSNMSPEDSSIYLCSVEGLGNTEAFFGQGTRLTVV.

The rearrangement links TRBV27 to TRBJ2-2, with 7 bases that match TRBD2. The length of the CDR3 is 16 residues. V was clipped by 5 bases and J by 0 bases; unmatched bases: 6. Germline lookup yields CDR1 MNHEY and CDR2 SMNVEV (reference sequence). The CDR3 loop is CASSELGRPNTGELFF. The CDR3 region has the DNA TGTGCCAGCAGTGAGCTCGGGAGGCCGAACACCGGGGAGCTGTTTTTT.

This chain connects TRBV29-1 to TRBJ2-1, with 7 bases that match TRBD2. Germline-derived CDR1 and CDR2 are SQVTM and ANQGSEA. CDR3 length: 14 amino acids. J was trimmed by 3 bases and V by 7 bases; bases with no gene match: 9. The CDR3 region is CSGQLAGRYNEQFF. The DNA for the CDR3 is TGCAGCGGGCAATTAGCGGGCCGCTACAATGAGCAGTTCTTC.

The genes are TRBV15 and TRBJ2-7, with 7 bases matching TRBD1. Germline assignment: CDR1 LNHNV and CDR2 YYDKDF (reference sequence). V shed 5 bases, J shed 5 bases, and the junction held 15 bases outside the gene matches. This CDR3 spans 16 amino acids. The CDR3 nucleotides are TGTGCCACCAGCGGACCGAGGGACAGTAAATCCCACGAGCAGTACTTC. This gives the protein CATSGPRDSKSHEQYF.

V is TRBV27 and J is TRBJ1-2; no clear D. In germline, CDR1 is MNHEY, CDR2 SMNVEV (reference sequence). The CDR3 has 13 residues. V lost 3 bases and J lost 6, with 11 bases in between. CDR3 DNA sequence: TGTGCCAGCAGTTTCACTAGAGGGAATGGCTACACCTTC. The encoded protein is CASSFTRGNGYTF.

The chain links TRBV6-7 to TRBJ2-7; D is perhaps TRBD1 or TRBD2 (5 bases each). TRBV6-7 is an ORF, with its function uncertain. The CDR3 is 13 amino acids. V was trimmed by 6 bases and J by 2 bases, leaving 11 bases between them. This CDR3 is CASRRDRPYEQYF. CDR3 DNA: TGTGCCAGCAGGAGGGACCGACCCTACGAGCAGTACTTC.

The chain couples TRBV4-1 to TRBJ2-7, with 8 bases that match TRBD1. Germline assignment: CDR1 MGHRA and CDR2 YSYEKL. The CDR3 loop spans 16 amino acids. V shed 4 bases, J shed 2 bases, and the junction held 10 bases outside the gene matches. CDR3 coding DNA: TGCGCCAGCAGCCTCCGCCCCAGGACAGGGACCTACGAGCAGTACTTC. Amino acid sequence: CASSLRPRTGTYEQYF.

The CDR3 DNA reads TGTGCCAGCAGTTACAAGACAGGGCGAGAGACCCAGTACTTC. The encoded protein is CASSYKTGRETQYF. The chain carries TRBV6-5 and TRBJ2-5; 7 bases align to TRBD1. Germline V lookup: CDR1 MNHEY, CDR2 SVGAGI. Germline trimming cut 2 bases from V and 4 bases from J; bases unmatched to any gene: 4. CDR3 length equals 14 residues.

The chain joins TRBV7-8 to TRBJ2-3; tentatively, D is TRBD2 (6 bases). The germline gives CDR1 SGHVS, CDR2 FQNEAQ. CDR3 length: 14 amino acids. Trimming left V 5 bases short and J 4 bases short, with 13 bases between. The CDR3 protein is CASSRYGSPDTQYF. The CDR3 DNA reads as TGTGCCAGCAGCAGATACGGGAGCCCAGATACGCAGTATTTT.

V and J are TRBV4-1 and TRBJ1-5; a possible D gene is TRBD1 (5 bases). The CDR3 extends over 15 amino acids. Germline loops: CDR1 MGHRA, CDR2 YSYEKL. Trimming took off 4 bases at V and 5 bases at J, with 15 bases between the two ends. The CDR3 nucleotides read TGCGCCAGCAGCCCCATTTGGGGGGTTTATCAGCCCCAGCATTTT. Its protein product is CASSPIWGVYQPQHF.

This clone appeared once. The genes are TRBV6-1 and TRBJ2-7; 9 bases map to TRBD1. CDR1 MNHNS and CDR2 SASEGT come from the germline V gene. V gave up 5 bases and J gave up 3 bases; unmatched junction bases: 5. This CDR3 region has 14 residues. This chain's CDR3 is CASSPGTGIYEQYF. CDR3 sequence (DNA): TGTGCCAGCAGTCCCGGGACAGGGATCTACGAGCAGTACTTC.

The chain couples TRBV2 to TRBJ2-5; 8 bases agree with TRBD1. V lost 6 bases, J lost 5 bases, and 2 bases stayed unmatched. The length of the CDR3 is 12 residues. From germline, CDR1 is SNHLY and CDR2 FYNNEI. The CDR3 DNA reads as TGTGCCAGCAGACGGACAGGGGAGACCCAGTACTTC. Residues: CASRRTGETQYF.

The gene calls are TRBV6-6 and TRBJ1-5; D is ambiguous. CDR1 and CDR2 (germline): MNHNY, SVGAGI (reference sequence). Trimming took off 0 bases at V and 7 bases at J, with 4 bases between the two ends. The CDR3 has 12 amino acids. CDR3 sequence: CASSYSSQPQHF. CDR3 in DNA: TGTGCCAGCAGTTACTCCTCGCAGCCCCAGCATTTT.

This rearrangement joins TRBV19 to TRBJ2-1, with 8 nucleotides matching TRBD2. This CDR3 has 15 amino acids. Germline CDR1 reads LNHDA; CDR2 reads SQIVND (reference sequence). Losses at the gene ends were 5 bases for V and 8 bases for J; bases not matched to a gene: 11. The CDR3 loop reads CASSPRRSGRYEQFF. The CDR3 DNA reads as TGTGCCAGTAGTCCTCGGAGGAGCGGGAGATATGAGCAGTTCTTC.

This clone occurred once. V gene TRBV28 combines with J gene TRBJ2-5, with 8 bases lining up with TRBD1. CDR3 length equals 16 residues. CDR1 is MDHEN and CDR2 is SYDVKM in the germline V gene. After removal of 5 bases from V and 3 bases from J, the junction contained 11 bases not matched to a gene. CDR3 protein: CASSTEGQALEETQYF. The CDR3 bases are TGTGCCAGCAGTACAGAGGGACAGGCCCTGGAAGAGACCCAGTACTTC.